These 31 T cell receptor beta chains were all obtained from the same sample, sequenced in a study of shared clonotypes between healthy human individuals. Positive CCR7 selection of CD45RO-negative cells yielded the naive CD8 cells, and terminally differentiated effector memory CD45RA+ cells were excluded. Only in-frame clones appear in the TCRdb table, and some are missing; sequencing was by immunoSEQ multiplex PCR. This repertoire shows roughly 2,000,000 clones, around 93% found once; its top ten account for approximately 1.6%. The sample was naive CD8+ T cells from PBMCs. The receptors come from a man younger than 30 in good health. Some clones in this sample may be carry-over from other donors' samples.

The chain employs TRBV10-3 and TRBJ2-7; D tentatively reads TRBD1 or TRBD2 (6 bases each). Germline assignment: CDR1 ENHRY and CDR2 SYGVKD. The CDR3 length is 16 residues. V dropped 2 bases and J dropped 4 bases, with 18 bases sitting between them. CDR3 protein: CAISEIDRGGGYEQYF. In nucleotides, the CDR3 is TGTGCCATCAGTGAGATAGACCGCGGAGGGGGTTACGAGCAGTACTTC.

The chain employs TRBV7-8 and TRBJ2-1; 15 bases fit TRBD2. Per the germline V gene, CDR1 is SGHVS and CDR2 is FQNEAQ. J gave up 11 bases and V 5 bases, and 7 bases lay outside the gene matches. The CDR3 spans 15 residues. The CDR3 DNA sequence: TGTGCCAGCAGCCCGGGACTAGCGGGAGGCCACAAGCAGTTCTTC. It encodes CASSPGLAGGHKQFF.

Details on this clone: This sample also contains other DNA sequences that code for the same CDR3. This sequence joins TRBV11-2 and TRBJ1-4; no firm D call. This CDR3 comprises 12 residues. Germline values: CDR1 SGHAT, CDR2 FQNNGV. Trimming took 0 bases from V and 8 from J, leaving 4 bases between them. The CDR3 DNA reads as TGTGCCAGCAGCTTAGATAGGGAAAAACTGTTTTTT. It codes for CASSLDREKLFF.

This clone was seen only once. The V and J genes are TRBV9 and TRBJ1-1, with D uncertain. V lost 1 base and J 7 bases, leaving 11 bases between the germline ends. CDR3 size: 13 residues. The germline V gene has CDR1 SGDLS and CDR2 YYNGEE. The CDR3 spells CASSVFIRGEAFF. Written as DNA, the CDR3 is TGTGCCAGCAGCGTATTTATCCGGGGTGAAGCTTTCTTT.

V is TRBV7-9 and J is TRBJ2-5; 8 nucleotides agree with TRBD2. Looked up from germline, CDR1 is SEHNR and CDR2 is FQNEAQ (reference sequence). CDR3 length: 15 amino acids. Losses at the gene ends were 4 bases for V and 7 bases for J; bases not matched to a gene: 11. CDR3 DNA sequence: TGTGCCAGCAGCTCCCCGTCGTTCACTAGCGGGACCCAGTACTTC. Protein sequence: CASSSPSFTSGTQYF.

V is TRBV9 and J is TRBJ1-2, with D uncertain. CDR3 length equals 12 residues. Germline CDR1 reads SGDLS; CDR2 reads YYNGEE. Deletions cut 4 bases from V and 8 bases from J, with 12 bases between. The CDR3 here is CASSSFAGGYTF. The CDR3 region has the DNA TGTGCCAGCAGCAGCTTTGCCGGGGGCTACACCTTC.

The V and J genes are TRBV20-1 and TRBJ1-1; D gene unclear. V lost 4 bases, J lost 6 bases, and 6 bases lay in between. Germline values: CDR1 DFQATT, CDR2 SNEGSKA (reference sequence). This CDR3 has 10 residues. CDR3 sequence (DNA): TGCAGTGCTACTCCGGCTGAAGCTTTCTTT. This gives the protein CSATPAEAFF.

The chain links TRBV29-1 to TRBJ2-5, with D perhaps matching TRBD2 (6 bases). CDR3 length: 13 amino acids. Trimming left V 4 bases short and J 5 bases short, with 14 bases between. CDR1 is SQVTM and CDR2 is ANQGSEA in the germline V gene. The CDR3 DNA is TGCAGCGTTGGGCTAGCGTCAGGGGAGACCCAGTACTTC. Protein sequence: CSVGLASGETQYF.

In this sample, this clone turned up once. The rearrangement links TRBV4-3 to TRBJ2-1; D is ambiguous. CDR1 LGHNA and CDR2 YSLEER come from the germline V gene. CDR3 length: 17 amino acids. V shed 0 bases and J shed 2 bases, with 14 bases lying between them. The CDR3 spells CASSQDWVRETYNEQFF. The DNA of the CDR3 is TGCGCCAGCAGCCAAGATTGGGTAAGGGAAACCTACAATGAGCAGTTCTTC.

The CDR3 protein is CASREGGGTYEQYF. In DNA, the CDR3 is TGTGCCAGCAGGGAGGGCGGGGGAACCTACGAGCAGTACTTC. The rearrangement joins TRBV6-5 to TRBJ2-7; 7 nucleotides line up with TRBD2. This CDR3 contains 14 residues. CDR1 and CDR2 (germline): MNHEY, SVGAGI. V lost 6 bases and J lost 2; bases outside the gene matches: 7.

About this clone itself: The sample contains more than one DNA sequence encoding this CDR3. The chain combines TRBV7-9 with TRBJ2-3, with D perhaps matching TRBD2 (5 bases). The V end was cut by 3 bases, the J end by 1 base, with 8 bases between. The CDR3 loop spans 14 amino acids. Germline V gene sequence: CDR1 SEHNR, CDR2 FQNEAQ (reference sequence). The DNA for the CDR3 is TGTGCCAGCAGCTTTTCCGGGGGCACAGATACGCAGTATTTT. Encoded protein: CASSFSGGTDTQYF.

On this clone: Other DNA sequences in this sample translate to the same CDR3. V and J are TRBV13 and TRBJ1-2; D is uncertain. Germline V gene lookup returns CDR1 PRHDT and CDR2 FYEKMQ (reference sequence). V lost 0 bases and J 2 bases, leaving 4 bases between the germline ends. The CDR3 length is 13 residues. The CDR3 DNA follows: TGTGCCAGCAGCTTAGGGGGAAACTATGGCTACACCTTC. It specifies CASSLGGNYGYTF.

This sequence joins TRBV2 and TRBJ1-2, with a weak D call TRBD1 (5 bases). Germline V CDR1 and CDR2: SNHLY, FYNNEI. The CDR3 contains 13 residues. V dropped 10 bases and J dropped 5 bases, with 17 bases sitting between them. The CDR3 sequence is CATHRDLLYGYTF. The CDR3, as DNA: TGTGCCACACACCGGGACTTACTATATGGCTACACCTTC.

This chain uses TRBV30 with TRBJ2-1; D call uncertain. Germline loops: CDR1 GTSNPN, CDR2 SVGIG (reference sequence). This CDR3 spans 10 amino acids. V was clipped by 5 bases and J by 6 bases, with 5 bases between them. DNA of the CDR3: TGTGCCTGGGGACGCAATGAGCAGTTCTTC. Its translation: CAWGRNEQFF.

The V gene is TRBV6-1, the J gene TRBJ2-7, with 8 bases matching TRBD2. From germline, CDR1 is MNHNS and CDR2 SASEGT. V gave up 0 bases and J gave up 5 bases; unmatched junction bases: 6. The CDR3 has 15 amino acids. Here the CDR3 DNA reads TGTGCCAGCAGTGAAGCGCCCCCGGGAGGGGACGAGCAGTACTTC. Its translation is CASSEAPPGGDEQYF.

The chain combines TRBV30 with TRBJ2-7; TRBD2 matches 8 bases. Trimming took 0 bases from V and 6 from J; bases not matched to a gene: 10. Germline V CDR1 and CDR2: GTSNPN, SVGIG (reference sequence). The CDR3 runs 15 residues. CDR3 in amino acids: CAWSVDPGGRSEQYF. The CDR3 DNA reads as TGTGCCTGGAGTGTAGATCCGGGAGGGAGGAGCGAGCAGTACTTC.

The V call is TRBV9, the J call TRBJ2-3; no definite D call. Germline CDR1 is SGDLS and CDR2 is YYNGEE. The V and J ends lost 3 bases and 5 bases respectively, with 10 bases between them. CDR3 size: 13 residues. The DNA for the CDR3 is TGTGCCAGCAGCGCAGCGATCAGAGATACGCAGTATTTT. Translation gives CASSAAIRDTQYF.

For the CDR3, the DNA is TGTGCCAGCAGTGAATGGAGCCCGTCCACTGAAGCTTTCTTT. This gives the protein CASSEWSPSTEAFF. V usage is TRBV6-1 and J usage is TRBJ1-1, with D hard to call. Between the trimmed V and J ends, which lost 2 bases and 4 bases, there was a span of 11 bases. This CDR3 region has 14 residues. Germline CDR1 is MNHNS and CDR2 is SASEGT.

V usage is TRBV27 and J usage is TRBJ2-5; D is unclear. From germline, CDR1 is MNHEY and CDR2 SMNVEV (reference sequence). V lost 3 bases and J lost 4, with 9 bases in between. This CDR3 spans 13 amino acids. DNA of the CDR3: TGTGCCAGCAGTTTTAGTTTCCGAGAGACCCAGTACTTC. Amino acid sequence: CASSFSFRETQYF.

Only a few counts were recorded for this clone. Within the sample, other DNA sequences also encode this same CDR3. J is TRBJ2-7 and V is TRBV27; 8 bases map to TRBD1. CDR3 size: 13 residues. The V and J ends lost 3 bases and 3 bases, in that order; junction bases with no gene match: 1. In germline, CDR1 is MNHEY, CDR2 SMNVEV (reference sequence). The CDR3 here is CASSLDRDYEQYF. Written as DNA, the CDR3 is TGTGCCAGCAGTTTGGACAGGGACTACGAGCAGTACTTC.

The V call is TRBV9, the J call TRBJ2-1, with 11 bases aligning to TRBD1. The CDR3 is made up of 15 amino acids. Looked up from germline, CDR1 is SGDLS and CDR2 is YYNGEE. Unmatched junction bases numbered 7, after V lost 3 bases and J lost 8 bases. The CDR3 sequence is CASSASGTGGDEQFF. The CDR3 DNA reads TGTGCCAGCAGCGCATCCGGGACAGGGGGTGATGAGCAGTTCTTC.

The J gene is TRBJ2-1, the V gene TRBV27; D may match TRBD1 or TRBD2 (6 bases each). Trimming pared 3 bases from V and 5 bases from J, leaving 14 bases between. Germline V lookup: CDR1 MNHEY, CDR2 SMNVEV (reference sequence). The CDR3 extends over 15 amino acids. The CDR3 reads CASSLALAGDNEQFF. CDR3 DNA: TGTGCCAGCAGTTTGGCACTAGCAGGGGACAATGAGCAGTTCTTC.

J is TRBJ2-1 and V is TRBV15; TRBD1 matches at 8 bases. Germline V gene sequence: CDR1 LNHNV, CDR2 YYDKDF (reference sequence). V lost 3 bases, J lost 5 bases, and 9 bases stayed unmatched. The CDR3 totals 16 residues. CDR3 sequence: CATSSPTGDTNNEQFF. Written as DNA, the CDR3 is TGTGCCACCAGCAGCCCGACAGGGGATACCAACAATGAGCAGTTCTTC.

The chain recombines TRBV9 with TRBJ2-2; D may be TRBD1 (6 bases). V lost 3 bases and J lost 1, with 22 bases in between. Germline V gives CDR1 SGDLS, CDR2 YYNGEE. This CDR3 has 19 amino acids. CDR3 region: CASSAPGAIKHLNTGELFF. The CDR3 nucleotides are TGTGCCAGCAGCGCCCCAGGGGCGATTAAACACCTGAACACCGGGGAGCTGTTTTTT.

This chain links TRBV6-1 with TRBJ2-7, with D possibly being TRBD2 (5 bases). Looked up from germline, CDR1 is MNHNS and CDR2 is SASEGT. Trimming left V 4 bases short and J 1 base short, with 17 bases between. The CDR3 contains 16 residues. The CDR3 nucleotides are TGTGCCAGCAGTGCGGTTCCGAGGGAGAGGTCCTACGAGCAGTACTTC. The encoded protein is CASSAVPRERSYEQYF.

V usage is TRBV5-1 and J usage is TRBJ2-1; 7 nucleotides line up with TRBD1. The length of the CDR3 is 15 residues. Germline V gene sequence: CDR1 SGHRS, CDR2 YFSETQ. J lost 3 bases, V lost 3 bases, and 6 bases had no gene match. The CDR3 nucleotides read TGCGCCAGCAGCTCTCCCCGGGACAGCTACAATGAGCAGTTCTTC. Protein: CASSSPRDSYNEQFF.

This clone came up once. The chain links TRBV9 to TRBJ2-1; D is unresolved. The CDR3 sequence is 13 residues long. The V gene's germline CDR1 is SGDLS and CDR2 YYNGEE. Trimming took 0 bases from V and 3 from J, leaving 4 bases between them. CDR3 loop: CASSVAIYNEQFF. The CDR3 DNA reads as TGTGCCAGCAGCGTAGCTATCTACAATGAGCAGTTCTTC.

This clone was picked up one time. The rearrangement uses TRBV19 and TRBJ1-5; no reliable D call. The CDR3 has 15 residues. Looked up from germline, CDR1 is LNHDA and CDR2 is SQIVND (reference sequence). The V and J ends lost 2 bases and 6 bases respectively, with 14 bases between them. CDR3 nucleotides: TGTGCCAGTAGTATACTCCCAACACTGGCTCAGCCCCAGCATTTT. Translating it yields CASSILPTLAQPQHF.

The CDR3 protein is CAISESGQDNEQFF. The CDR3 DNA follows: TGTGCCATCAGTGAGTCTGGACAGGACAATGAGCAGTTCTTC. The chain has TRBV10-3 and TRBJ2-1; 7 bases are shared with TRBD1. The J segment lost 5 bases and the V segment lost 0 bases, leaving 1 base of the junction unmatched. Germline V gives CDR1 ENHRY, CDR2 SYGVKD. The CDR3 loop spans 14 amino acids.

This clone has only a few counts. V gene TRBV2 combines with J gene TRBJ2-6, with D tentatively TRBD1 (6 bases). From germline, CDR1 is SNHLY and CDR2 FYNNEI. This CDR3 has 17 amino acids. Deletions cut 7 bases from V and 0 bases from J, with 16 bases between. The CDR3 sequence is CASNVRDTSSGANVLTF. In nucleotides, the CDR3 is TGTGCCAGCAATGTCCGGGACACCAGCTCTGGGGCCAACGTCCTGACTTTC.

This clone was picked up one time. V is TRBV19 and J is TRBJ2-7; 8 bases align to TRBD2. Germline assignment: CDR1 LNHDA and CDR2 SQIVND (reference sequence). The CDR3 consists of 15 residues. V shed 6 bases, J shed 5 bases, and the junction held 12 bases outside the gene matches. For the CDR3, the DNA is TGTGCCAGTAGCCTTTTCAGCGGGAGAAGAGACGAGCAGTACTTC. Translation: CASSLFSGRRDEQYF.